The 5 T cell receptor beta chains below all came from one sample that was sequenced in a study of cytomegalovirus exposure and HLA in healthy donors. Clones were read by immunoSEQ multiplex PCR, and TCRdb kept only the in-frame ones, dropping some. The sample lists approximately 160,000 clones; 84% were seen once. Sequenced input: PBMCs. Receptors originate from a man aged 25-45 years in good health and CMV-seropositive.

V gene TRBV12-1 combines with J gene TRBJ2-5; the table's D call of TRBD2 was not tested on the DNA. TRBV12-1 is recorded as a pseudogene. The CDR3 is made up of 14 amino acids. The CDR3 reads CASSPLGRQETQYF. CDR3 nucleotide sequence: TGTGCCAGCAGCCCGCTGGGGAGACAAGAGACCCAGTACTTC.

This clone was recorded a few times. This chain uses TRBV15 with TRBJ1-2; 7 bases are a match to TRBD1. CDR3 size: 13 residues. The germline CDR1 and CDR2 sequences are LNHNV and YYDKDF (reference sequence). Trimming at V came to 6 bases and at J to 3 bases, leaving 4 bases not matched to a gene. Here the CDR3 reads CATSHGQDYGYTF. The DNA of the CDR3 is TGTGCCACCAGTCATGGACAGGACTATGGCTACACCTTC.

CDR3 residues: CASSLVPTSWNTGELFF. Here the CDR3 DNA reads TGTGCCAGCAGCTTAGTACCAACTAGCTGGAACACCGGGGAGCTGTTTTTT. The J gene is TRBJ2-2, the V gene TRBV13, with TRBD2 as a possible D gene (6 bases). The germline V and J ends were trimmed by 1 base and 1 base, with 13 bases remaining between them. Germline V CDR1 and CDR2: PRHDT, FYEKMQ (reference sequence). This CDR3 comprises 17 residues.

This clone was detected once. The CDR3 reads CASRRVSSTDTQYF. CDR3 coding DNA: TGTGCCAGCAGGAGGGTGTCTAGCACAGATACGCAGTATTTT. V usage is TRBV5-6 and J usage is TRBJ2-3, with D perhaps TRBD2 (5 bases). There are 14 residues in the CDR3. The germline V gene has CDR1 SGHDT and CDR2 YYEEEE. Deletions cut 5 bases from V and 0 bases from J, with 10 bases between.

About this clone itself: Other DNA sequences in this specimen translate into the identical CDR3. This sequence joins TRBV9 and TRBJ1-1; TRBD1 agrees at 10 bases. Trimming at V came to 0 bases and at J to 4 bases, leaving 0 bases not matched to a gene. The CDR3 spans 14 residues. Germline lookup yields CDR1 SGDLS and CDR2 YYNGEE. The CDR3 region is CASSVGTGGTEAFF. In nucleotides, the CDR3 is TGTGCCAGCAGCGTAGGGACAGGGGGCACTGAAGCTTTCTTT. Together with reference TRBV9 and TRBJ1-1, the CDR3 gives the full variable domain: DSGVTQTPKHLITATGQRVTLRCSPRSGDLSVYWYQQSLDQGLQFLIQYYNGEERAKGNILERFSAQQFPDLHSELNLSSLELGDSALYFCASSVGTGGTEAFFGQGTRLTVV.